The rows below give T cell receptor beta chains drawn from one sample of a study of OX40 agonist ivuxolimab in advanced cancers. Profiled with immunoSEQ multiplex PCR; TCRdb holds only in-frame clones, not every one. Of 100,000 to 130,000 clones in the sample, more than 85% were seen once. The sample in question was CD4+ or CD8+ T cells sorted from blood, obtained in a trial of the OX40 agonist ivuxolimab. These receptors originate from an adult with an advanced solid tumor such as melanoma, head and neck, liver or kidney cancer. CDR3s include the opening cysteine and the closing phenylalanine or tryptophan. Each record gives: V gene, clone size, J gene, D gene, CDR3 DNA, CDR3 protein. A D gene is named only where the DNA matches it firmly. The size field is filled for only some rows; it gives once, few, many or a size class.

TRBV27	NA	TRBJ1-1	TRBD1	TGTGCCAGCAGTTTTTCGGACAGGGGGAACACTGAAGCTTTCTTT	CASSFSDRGNTEAFF
TRBV5-4	once	TRBJ1-4	TRBD1	TGTGCCAGCAGCTCGGACAGGGCAACTAATGAAAAACTGTTTTTT	CASSSDRATNEKLFF
TRBV19	NA	TRBJ2-5	NA	TGTGCCAGTAAGGGCAGGGGCCTTCAAGAGACCCAGTACTTC	CASKGRGLQETQYF
TRBV7-3	NA	TRBJ2-2	NA	TGTGCCAGCAGCCAGTGGGTAACCGGGGAGCTGTTTTTT	CASSQWVTGELFF
TRBV28	NA	TRBJ1-5	NA	TGTGCCAGCAGTTTGTTAAGCCAGCCCCAGCATTTT	CASSLLSQPQHF
TRBV7-9	NA	TRBJ1-1	NA	TGTGCCAGCAGGCTGCGGGACACTGAAGCTTTCTTT	CASRLRDTEAFF
TRBV6-4	NA	TRBJ2-2	NA	TGTGCCAGCAGTGACTCGTTCAGGGCGAACACCGGGGAGCTGTTTTTT	CASSDSFRANTGELFF
TRBV5-6	NA	TRBJ2-5	NA	TGTGCCAGCAGCGCCGGGAACCAAGAGACCCAGTACTTC	CASSAGNQETQYF
TRBV18	NA	TRBJ1-5	TRBD1	TGTGCCAGCTCACAACAACAGGGGGACAATCAGCCCCAGCATTTT	CASSQQQGDNQPQHF
TRBV5-4	NA	TRBJ2-5	NA	TGTGCCAGCAGCTCTAAAAAAGAAGGGGAGACCCAGTACTTC	CASSSKKEGETQYF
TRBV28	NA	TRBJ1-3	NA	TGTGCCAGCAGTCTCTCCGGGAGTGGAAACACCATATATTTT	CASSLSGSGNTIYF
TRBV2	NA	TRBJ1-3	NA	TGTGCCAGAGAACCAGGCTCTGGAAACACCATATATTTT	CAREPGSGNTIYF
TRBV19	few	TRBJ1-1	NA	TGTGCCACCGCGGGACAATGGAACACTGAAGCTTTCTTT	CATAGQWNTEAFF
TRBV7-9	NA	TRBJ1-2	NA	TGTGCCAGCAGCTTAGCAAGGCTCCTGGGTGGCTACACCTTC	CASSLARLLGGYTF
TRBV5-1	NA	TRBJ2-2	NA	TGCGCCAGCAGAAACGGGGAGGGGGCCGGGGAGCTGTTTTTT	CASRNGEGAGELFF
TRBV7-8	NA	TRBJ2-7	NA	TGTGCCAGCAGCTTAGGCAGGGTGGATTACGAGCAGTACTTC	CASSLGRVDYEQYF
TRBV19	NA	TRBJ1-2	TRBD1	TGTGCCAGTACCACCGACAGGGGTAACTATGGCTACACCTTC	CASTTDRGNYGYTF
TRBV15	NA	TRBJ2-5	NA	TGTGCCACCAGCAGGGAGGGGGTTCAAGAGACCCAGTACTTC	CATSREGVQETQYF
TRBV19	NA	TRBJ1-5	NA	TGTGCCAGTAGTAAGGGGAGACAGCCCCAGCATTTT	CASSKGRQPQHF
TRBV19	NA	TRBJ1-1	NA	TGTGCCAGTAGTATGCCCCCCTTGACAGCAATGAACACTGAAGCTTTCTTT	CASSMPPLTAMNTEAFF
TRBV27	once	TRBJ1-5	NA	TGTGCCAGCAGTTTGGGCAGGGGTAGGATTCAGCCCCAGCATTTT	CASSLGRGRIQPQHF
TRBV19	NA	TRBJ2-2	TRBD1	TGTGCCAGTAGTATAGGGGACAGGGATTCTGGGGAGCTGTTTTTT	CASSIGDRDSGELFF
TRBV10-1	once	TRBJ2-3	TRBD1	TGCGCCAGCAGTGAGCAGACAGGGCCAGATACGCAGTATTTT	CASSEQTGPDTQYF
TRBV19	NA	TRBJ2-2	TRBD2	TGTGCCAGTAGTTCCTGGCTAGCGGGAGGGGCCGGGGAGCTGTTTTTT	CASSSWLAGGAGELFF
TRBV19	few	TRBJ1-1	NA	TGTGCCAGTAGTAGCGGCTGGTACACTGAAGCTTTCTTT	CASSSGWYTEAFF
TRBV6-5	NA	TRBJ2-5	TRBD1	TGTGCCAGCAGGGGGGACAGATTAAGAGAGACCCAGTACTTC	CASRGDRLRETQYF
TRBV19	NA	TRBJ2-7	TRBD2	TGTGCCAGTAGTTCAATGACTAGCCTCTCCTACGAGCAGTACTTC	CASSSMTSLSYEQYF
TRBV7-9	NA	TRBJ2-7	TRBD1	TGTGCCAGCGAGGGACAGACCTACGAGCAGTACTTC	CASEGQTYEQYF
TRBV19	NA	TRBJ1-2	NA	TGTGCCAGTAGTATAATTGGGGGGATCTATGGCTACACCTTC	CASSIIGGIYGYTF
TRBV9	NA	TRBJ2-7	NA	TGTGCCAGCAGCGAGGGCGGAGGGGTCTACGAGCAGTACTTC	CASSEGGGVYEQYF
TRBV6-5	NA	TRBJ1-2	NA	TGTGCCAGCAGTTACTCGTTAGCTAACTATGGCTACACCTTC	CASSYSLANYGYTF
TRBV4-1	once	TRBJ1-4	NA	TGCGCCAGCAGCCAAGGGACAGTCGCAACTAATGAAAAACTGTTTTTT	CASSQGTVATNEKLFF
TRBV5-4	NA	TRBJ2-1	TRBD2	TGTGCCAGCAGGGGACTAGTGTACAATGAGCAGTTCTTC	CASRGLVYNEQFF
TRBV6-5	NA	TRBJ1-1	NA	TGTGCCAGCAGTTTGGGCCTGAACACTGAAGCTTTCTTT	CASSLGLNTEAFF
TRBV5-8	NA	TRBJ1-3	NA	TGTGCCAGCAGCCCGAGGAGCGCCGCGGGAAACACCATATATTTT	CASSPRSAAGNTIYF
TRBV5-1	NA	TRBJ1-1	NA	TGCGCCAGCAGCTTGGAAACAGCGAACACTGAAGCTTTCTTT	CASSLETANTEAFF